The source of this TCR beta chain is a study of control samples from healthy donors and cancer patients. Germline V gives CDR1 SGHVS, CDR2 FNYEAQ. The CDR3 loop spans 15 amino acids. About this clone itself: One end of the junction does not line up with germline, which may come from a read error.

Clones were sequenced by immunoSEQ multiplex PCR, and TCRdb holds only the in-frame ones, with some missing. The sample table sets out roughly 190,000 clones. The receptor comes from a woman aged 30 to 39 in good health. The chain carries TRBV7-6 and TRBJ1-1, with TRBD1 matching over 7 bases. Sequenced sample: blood. CDR3 DNA sequence: TGTGCCAGCAGAAGAGGACAGGAGATGAACGCTGAAGCTTTCTTT. It yields the protein CASRRGQEMNAEAFF.